This record covers a single TCR beta chain. Antigen unknown. V lost 7 bases, J lost 2 bases, and 13 bases lay in between. Germline V gene lookup returns CDR1 MNHEY and CDR2 SMNVEV (reference sequence). The CDR3 has 14 residues. The data were obtained in a study of cytotoxic CD8 clonotypes in ibrutinib-treated CLL. General study findings and limits: Clonality was elevated at ibrutinib response and had returned toward baseline at progression. Few clonotypes were public, and these shrank or held steady under treatment.

Sequencing was performed with immunoSEQ multiplex PCR; in TCRdb, only in-frame clones are kept and a portion is missing. Of roughly 160,000 clones listed, around 84% are singletons. V is TRBV27 and J is TRBJ2-3, with a weak D call TRBD2 (5 bases). The input for sequencing was PBMCs, taken after 12 months of ibrutinib treatment. This receptor was identified in a human donor with chronic lymphocytic leukemia. CDR3: CASTPPGLTDTQYF. CDR3 nucleotide sequence: TGTGCCAGCACCCCCCCCGGACTCACAGATACGCAGTATTTT.